These 25 T cell receptor beta chains came from one sample sequenced in a study of beta chain features in type 1 diabetes. TCRB transcripts that were expressed got sequenced, as all of the isolated RNA had been reverse transcribed. Data came from immunoSEQ multiplex PCR; TCRdb stores just in-frame clones and leaves some out. In the table there are some 150,000 clones, 48% of which are singletons. Sequenced material: Tregs from blood. The receptors shown here come from a man between 18 and 35 years old in good health.

The chain carries TRBV28 and TRBJ1-2; perhaps TRBD1 as D (5 bases). Trimming shortened V by 2 bases and J by 4 bases, and 8 bases separated the two germline ends. Germline V CDR1 and CDR2: MDHEN, SYDVKM. The CDR3 consists of 13 residues. The CDR3 loop is CASSLMGGYGYTF. The CDR3 region has the DNA TGTGCCAGCAGTTTAATGGGGGGCTATGGCTACACCTTC.

This sequence joins TRBV10-3 and TRBJ2-2; TRBD2 aligns across 8 bases. The CDR3 totals 18 residues. V shed 5 bases, J shed 4 bases, and the junction held 15 bases outside the gene matches. The germline gives CDR1 ENHRY, CDR2 SYGVKD. As DNA, the CDR3 is TGTGCCATCAGTTACGGGAGCGCCGGGACTAGAAGCACCGGGGAGCTGTTTTTT. Protein sequence: CAISYGSAGTRSTGELFF.

About this clone: Mismatch with germline at one junction end may stem from a read error. The V call is TRBV9, the J call TRBJ2-7; 8 bases match TRBD1. Germline V CDR1 and CDR2: SGDLS, YYNGEE. This CDR3 contains 17 residues. The CDR3 DNA follows: TGTGCCAGCAGCGTCGACTTGTACGCAGGGGGCTCCTCCGAGCAGTACTTC. Translating gives CASSVDLYAGGSSEQYF.

This chain joins TRBV6-6 and TRBJ1-3, with 9 nucleotides matching TRBD1. CDR1 is MNHNY, CDR2 SVGAGI, per germline (reference sequence). The CDR3 runs 15 residues. J was trimmed by 7 bases and V by 0 bases; bases with no gene match: 4. DNA of the CDR3: TGTGCCAGCAGTTACTCCGGGACAGGGCGTAACACCATATATTTT. It specifies CASSYSGTGRNTIYF.

The rearrangement joins TRBV29-1 to TRBJ2-3; 7 bases fit TRBD2. In germline, CDR1 is SQVTM, CDR2 ANQGSEA. CDR3 length: 12 residues. Trimming took 7 bases from V and 4 from J; bases not matched to a gene: 5. CDR3 amino acids: CSGGGAADTQYF. The DNA of the CDR3 is TGCAGCGGGGGAGGGGCGGCAGATACGCAGTATTTT.

In this sample, this clone turned up a few times. DNA of the CDR3: TGTGCCTGGAGAAGGGCAGGGGGGACTGAAGCTTTCTTT. Translating it yields CAWRRAGGTEAFF. V is TRBV30 and J is TRBJ1-1; 7 bases map to TRBD1. This CDR3 has 13 residues. Trimming removed 3 bases from V and 5 bases from J; junction bases left unmatched: 6. The V gene's germline CDR1 is GTSNPN and CDR2 SVGIG (reference sequence).

CDR3 loop: CASSLGRGEADTQYF. The CDR3 DNA reads as TGTGCCAGCAGCTTAGGGCGCGGAGAGGCAGATACGCAGTATTTT. V and J are TRBV11-3 and TRBJ2-3, with D hard to call. The ends were cut back, 1 base at V and 4 bases at J, with 12 bases in the middle. This CDR3 comprises 15 residues. The germline CDR1 and CDR2 sequences are SGHNT and YENEEA.

This clone was seen a few times. The rearrangement joins TRBV29-1 to TRBJ2-3; D uncertain. CDR1 is SQVTM, CDR2 ANQGSEA, per germline. The V and J ends lost 2 bases and 6 bases respectively, with 3 bases between them. The CDR3 extends over 10 amino acids. As DNA, the CDR3 is TGCAGCGTTGAAACTGATACGCAGTATTTT. Translation gives CSVETDTQYF.

This clone was seen a handful of times. V gene TRBV19 combines with J gene TRBJ1-5; 8 bases are a match to TRBD1. Germline CDR1 is LNHDA and CDR2 is SQIVND (reference sequence). The V gene end was trimmed by 5 bases and the J gene end by 6 bases; junction bases not matched to a gene: 9. This CDR3 is 15 amino acids long. This CDR3 is CASSPYGQGGQPQHF. CDR3 in DNA: TGTGCCAGTAGTCCCTACGGACAGGGAGGTCAGCCCCAGCATTTT.

In this sample, this clone turned up a few times. The chain uses TRBV6-6 and TRBJ2-1, with 8 bases that match TRBD1. After removal of 6 bases from V and 6 bases from J, the junction contained 10 bases not matched to a gene. The germline V gene encodes CDR1 MNHNY and CDR2 SVGAGI (reference sequence). CDR3 length: 15 residues. The CDR3 DNA is TGTGCCAGCAGCCTTGGAGGACAGGGCACCAATGAGCAGTTCTTC. Translating it yields CASSLGGQGTNEQFF.

This clone was found once. CDR3: CASRLRGYQPQHF. CDR3 in DNA: TGTGCCAGCAGACTCAGGGGGTATCAGCCCCAGCATTTT. The rearrangement links TRBV6-6 to TRBJ1-5; the match to TRBD1 covers 7 bases. Trimming took 6 bases from V and 5 from J; bases not matched to a gene: 4. This CDR3 is 13 amino acids long. From germline, CDR1 is MNHNY and CDR2 SVGAGI (reference sequence).

In this sample, this clone turned up once. CDR3 residues: CASSFSESGYTNQPQHF. Written as DNA, the CDR3 is TGTGCCAGTAGTTTTTCCGAATCAGGGTATACAAATCAGCCCCAGCATTTT. V gene TRBV19 combines with J gene TRBJ1-5, with D tentatively TRBD1 (5 bases). V was shortened by 5 bases and J by 4 bases, with 21 bases between the two germline ends. CDR1 and CDR2 from the germline V gene are LNHDA and SQIVND (reference sequence). The CDR3 covers 17 residues.

The rearrangement uses TRBV28 and TRBJ2-3, with 10 bases fitting TRBD2. CDR3 size: 16 residues. The V and J ends lost 6 bases and 1 base, in that order; junction bases with no gene match: 7. Germline-derived CDR1 and CDR2 are MDHEN and SYDVKM. The CDR3 nucleotides are TGTGCCAGCAGCCCAAGTAGCGGGGGGCGCACAGATACGCAGTATTTT. It yields the protein CASSPSSGGRTDTQYF. Looking up the rest from reference TRBV28 and TRBJ2-3 gives the full variable domain: DVKVTQSSRYLVKRTGEKVFLECVQDMDHENMFWYRQDPGLGLRLIYFSYDVKMKEKGDIPEGYSVSREKKERFSLILESASTNQTSMYLCASSPSSGGRTDTQYFGPGTRLTVL.

This rearrangement joins TRBV2 to TRBJ2-1; 9 positions agree with TRBD2. Germline CDR1 reads SNHLY; CDR2 reads FYNNEI. The CDR3 loop spans 15 amino acids. With 7 bases clipped from V and 6 bases from J, the junction kept 10 bases outside the gene matches. The CDR3 spells CASTESSGGLNEQFF. CDR3 coding DNA: TGTGCCAGCACCGAATCCAGCGGGGGGCTCAATGAGCAGTTCTTC.

The genes are TRBV2 and TRBJ2-5; 9 nucleotides agree with TRBD2. Germline values: CDR1 SNHLY, CDR2 FYNNEI. The CDR3 has 17 amino acids. V shed 3 bases and J 7 bases; nucleotides not matched to a gene: 15. CDR3 sequence reads: CASSDSFERGALGTQYF. CDR3 nucleotide sequence: TGTGCCAGCAGTGATTCGTTTGAGCGGGGGGCACTTGGGACCCAGTACTTC.

V and J are TRBV30 and TRBJ2-6; perhaps TRBD1 as D (6 bases). This CDR3 is built from 16 residues. V was shortened by 3 bases and J by 1 base, with 13 bases between the two germline ends. Germline V gene lookup returns CDR1 GTSNPN and CDR2 SVGIG (reference sequence). This CDR3 is CAWSLWTASGANVLTF. The CDR3 DNA is TGTGCCTGGAGCTTATGGACAGCTTCTGGGGCCAACGTCCTGACTTTC. The full variable domain, its missing parts supplied by reference TRBV30 and TRBJ2-6, is SQTIHQWPATLVQPVGSPLSLECTVEGTSNPNLYWYRQAAGRGLQLLFYSVGIGQISSEVPQNLSASRPQDRQFILSSKKLLLSDSGFYLCAWSLWTASGANVLTFGAGSRLTVL.

The CDR3 DNA sequence: TGTGCCAGCAGCCGATTATGGAGGGGCGCCGGGGACACCGGGGAGCTGTTTTTT. Protein: CASSRLWRGAGDTGELFF. The chain uses TRBV7-2 and TRBJ2-2; D may be TRBD2 (6 bases). Germline CDR1 is SGHTA and CDR2 is FQGNSA. Trimming stripped 5 bases from V and 3 bases from J, with 22 bases between. The CDR3 runs to 18 residues.

The DNA of the CDR3 is TGTGCCTGGAGTGTACAATCCCCATTTTCCGGGGAGCTGTTTTTT. This codes for CAWSVQSPFSGELFF. V is TRBV30 and J is TRBJ2-2; D is undetermined. The length of the CDR3 is 15 residues. Germline lookup yields CDR1 GTSNPN and CDR2 SVGIG (reference sequence). Trimming took off 0 bases at V and 6 bases at J, with 14 bases between the two ends. Looking up the rest from reference TRBV30 and TRBJ2-2 gives the full variable domain: SQTIHQWPATLVQPVGSPLSLECTVEGTSNPNLYWYRQAAGRGLQLLFYSVGIGQISSEVPQNLSASRPQDRQFILSSKKLLLSDSGFYLCAWSVQSPFSGELFFGEGSRLTVL.

This chain links TRBV4-3 with TRBJ1-5; TRBD1 aligns across 9 bases. The ends lost 4 bases at V and 5 bases at J; junction bases unmatched: 0. Germline V lookup: CDR1 LGHNA, CDR2 YSLEER. The CDR3 runs to 13 residues. The CDR3 region has the DNA TGCGCCAGCAGCCGGGACAGGGATCAGCCCCAGCATTTT. Translated: CASSRDRDQPQHF.

A note on this clone: The junction differs from germline at one of its ends, possibly a read error. V is TRBV6-1 and J is TRBJ2-7; maybe TRBD2 (5 bases). Germline lookup yields CDR1 MNHNS and CDR2 SASEGT. The CDR3 length is 10 residues. CDR3 protein: CASSEEATVF. CDR3 coding DNA: TGTGCCAGCAGTGAGGAGGCGACTGTCTTC.

This clone has only one observation. The chain combines TRBV2 with TRBJ1-4, with a tentative D call TRBD1 (5 bases). Trimming removed 6 bases at V and 6 bases at J, with 8 bases between. The CDR3 sequence is 12 residues long. The V gene's germline CDR1 is SNHLY and CDR2 FYNNEI. The CDR3 bases are TGTGCCAGCAGAGGGGCGTATGAAAAACTGTTTTTT. This sequence encodes CASRGAYEKLFF.

The chain joins TRBV19 to TRBJ2-2; TRBD1 matches 7 bases. CDR3 length: 16 amino acids. The V gene's germline CDR1 is LNHDA and CDR2 SQIVND (reference sequence). The ends lost 5 bases at V and 5 bases at J; junction bases unmatched: 11. CDR3 loop: CASSALAGGKTGELFF. The CDR3 nucleotides are TGTGCCAGTAGTGCCCTCGCAGGGGGTAAGACCGGGGAGCTGTTTTTT.

The chain combines TRBV19 with TRBJ1-4; 8 bases map to TRBD1. The V segment lost 6 bases and the J segment 7 bases; nucleotides outside the gene matches: 7. CDR1 is LNHDA, CDR2 SQIVND, per germline (reference sequence). The CDR3 sequence is 14 residues long. Here the CDR3 reads CASRRQGRVEKLFF. The CDR3 DNA is TGTGCCAGTAGGCGACAGGGGAGGGTTGAAAAACTGTTTTTT.

The V call is TRBV18, the J call TRBJ2-7; 7 bases line up with TRBD1. V lost 3 bases to trimming and J lost 5 bases; unmatched junction nucleotides: 1. Germline-derived CDR1 and CDR2 are KGHSH and LQKENI. This CDR3 spans 12 amino acids. This CDR3 is CASSPRGHEQYF. The CDR3 coding sequence is TGTGCCAGCTCACCTAGGGGGCACGAGCAGTACTTC. Complete variable domain (other parts from reference TRBV18 and TRBJ2-7): NAGVMQNPRHLVRRRGQEARLRCSPMKGHSHVYWYRQLPEEGLKFMVYLQKENIIDESGMPKERFSAEFPKEGPSILRIQQVVRGDSAAYFCASSPRGHEQYFGPGTRLTVT.

The V gene is TRBV25-1, the J gene TRBJ2-1, with 8 positions matching TRBD1. CDR1 and CDR2 (germline): MGHDK, SYGVNS. The V and J ends lost 6 bases and 2 bases, in that order; junction bases with no gene match: 6. The CDR3 has 15 residues. The CDR3 is CASRPRGRTYNEQFF. CDR3 coding DNA: TGTGCCAGCAGACCCAGGGGGCGTACCTACAATGAGCAGTTCTTC.